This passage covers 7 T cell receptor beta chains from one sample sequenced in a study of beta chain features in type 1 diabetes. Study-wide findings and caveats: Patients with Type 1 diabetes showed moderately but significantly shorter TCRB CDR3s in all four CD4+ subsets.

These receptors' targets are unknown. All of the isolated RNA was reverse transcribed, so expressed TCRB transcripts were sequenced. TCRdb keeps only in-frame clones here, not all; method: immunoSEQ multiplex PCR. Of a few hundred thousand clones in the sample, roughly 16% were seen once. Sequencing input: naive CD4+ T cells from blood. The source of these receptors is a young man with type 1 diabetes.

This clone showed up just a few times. The CDR3 protein is CSVGNDRAHEQYF. In DNA form, the CDR3 reads TGCAGCGTTGGAAATGACAGGGCGCACGAGCAGTACTTC. The chain carries TRBV29-1 and TRBJ2-7; TRBD1 agrees at 7 bases. This CDR3 region has 13 residues. The germline V gene encodes CDR1 SQVTM and CDR2 ANQGSEA. V trimming: 4 bases; J trimming: 5 bases; junction bases outside the gene matches: 8.

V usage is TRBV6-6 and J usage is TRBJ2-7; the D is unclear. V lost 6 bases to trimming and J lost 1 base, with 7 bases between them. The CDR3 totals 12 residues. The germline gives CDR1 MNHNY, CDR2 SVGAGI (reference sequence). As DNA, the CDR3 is TGTGCCAGCAGCCCAAGGTCCTACGAGCAGTACTTC. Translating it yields CASSPRSYEQYF.

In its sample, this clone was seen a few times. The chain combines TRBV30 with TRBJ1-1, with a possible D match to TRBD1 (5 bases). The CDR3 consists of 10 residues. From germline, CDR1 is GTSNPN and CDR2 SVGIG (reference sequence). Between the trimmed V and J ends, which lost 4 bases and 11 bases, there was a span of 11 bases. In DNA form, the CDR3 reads TGTGCCTGGAAGGCAGGGAGGGCTTTCTTT. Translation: CAWKAGRAFF.

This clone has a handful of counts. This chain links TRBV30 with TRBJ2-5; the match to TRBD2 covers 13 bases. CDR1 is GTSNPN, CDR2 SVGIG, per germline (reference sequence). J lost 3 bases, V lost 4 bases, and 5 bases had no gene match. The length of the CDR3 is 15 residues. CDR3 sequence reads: CAWTFGTSGEETQYF. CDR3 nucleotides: TGTGCCTGGACGTTCGGGACTAGCGGGGAAGAGACCCAGTACTTC.

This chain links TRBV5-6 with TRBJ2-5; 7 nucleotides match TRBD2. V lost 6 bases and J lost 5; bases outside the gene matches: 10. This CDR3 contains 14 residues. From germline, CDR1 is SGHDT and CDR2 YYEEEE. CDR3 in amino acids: CASNNKGGAETQYF. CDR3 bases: TGTGCCAGCAACAACAAGGGAGGGGCGGAGACCCAGTACTTC.

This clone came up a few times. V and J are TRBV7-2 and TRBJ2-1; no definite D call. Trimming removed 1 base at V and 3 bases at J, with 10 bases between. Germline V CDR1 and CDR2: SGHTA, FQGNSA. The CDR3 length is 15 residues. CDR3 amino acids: CASSLDFGRYNEQFF. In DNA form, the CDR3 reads TGTGCCAGCAGCTTAGACTTCGGCCGCTACAATGAGCAGTTCTTC.

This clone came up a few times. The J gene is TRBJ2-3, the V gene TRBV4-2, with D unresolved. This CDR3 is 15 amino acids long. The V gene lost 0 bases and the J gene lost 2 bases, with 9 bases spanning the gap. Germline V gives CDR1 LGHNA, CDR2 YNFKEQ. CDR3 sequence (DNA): TGTGCCAGCAGCCAAGATGGGGTGCCCACAGATACGCAGTATTTT. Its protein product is CASSQDGVPTDTQYF.